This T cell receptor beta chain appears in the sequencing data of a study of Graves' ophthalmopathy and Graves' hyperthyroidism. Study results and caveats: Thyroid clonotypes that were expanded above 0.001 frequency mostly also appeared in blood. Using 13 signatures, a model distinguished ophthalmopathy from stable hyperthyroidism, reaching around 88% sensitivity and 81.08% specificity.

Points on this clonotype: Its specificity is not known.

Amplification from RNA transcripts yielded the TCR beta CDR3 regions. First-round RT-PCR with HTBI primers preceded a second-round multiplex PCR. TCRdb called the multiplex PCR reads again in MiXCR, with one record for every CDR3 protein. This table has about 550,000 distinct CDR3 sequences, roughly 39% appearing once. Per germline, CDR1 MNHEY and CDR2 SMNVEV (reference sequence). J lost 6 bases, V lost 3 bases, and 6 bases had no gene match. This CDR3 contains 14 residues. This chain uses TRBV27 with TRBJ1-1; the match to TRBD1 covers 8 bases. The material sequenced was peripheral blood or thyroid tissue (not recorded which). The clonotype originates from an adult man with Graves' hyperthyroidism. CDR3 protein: CASSFTGGRAEAFF. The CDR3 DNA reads TGTGCCAGCAGTTTCACAGGGGGTAGGGCTGAAGCTTTCTTT.